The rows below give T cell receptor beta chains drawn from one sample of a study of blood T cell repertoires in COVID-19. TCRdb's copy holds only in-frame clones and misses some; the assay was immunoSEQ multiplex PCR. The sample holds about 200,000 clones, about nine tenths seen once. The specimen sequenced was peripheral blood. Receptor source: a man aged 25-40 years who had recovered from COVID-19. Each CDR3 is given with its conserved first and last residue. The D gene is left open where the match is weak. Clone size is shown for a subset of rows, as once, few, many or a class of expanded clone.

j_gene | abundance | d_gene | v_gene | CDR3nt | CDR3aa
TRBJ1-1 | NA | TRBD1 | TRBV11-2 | TGTGCCAGCAGCTTAGGGCGGACAGGGCCGAACACTGAAGCTTTCTTT | CASSLGRTGPNTEAFF
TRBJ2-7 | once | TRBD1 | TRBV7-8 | TGTGCCAGCAGCTTAGCTTCACAGGGGAGGTACTTC | CASSLASQGRYF
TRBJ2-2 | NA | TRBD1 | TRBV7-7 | TGTGCCAGCAGCCCGGACAGGGACACCGGGGAGCTGTTTTTT | CASSPDRDTGELFF
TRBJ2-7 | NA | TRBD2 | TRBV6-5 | TGTGCCACCCAGTTCGGGGGGGTTACCTACGAGCAGTACTTC | CATQFGGVTYEQYF
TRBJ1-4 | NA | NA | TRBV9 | TGTGCCAGCAGCGTAGGTCGAGCAATAGTTGAAAAACTGTTTTTT | CASSVGRAIVEKLFF
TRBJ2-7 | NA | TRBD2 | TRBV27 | TGTGCCAGCAGTTTGCGGGGGACCTACGAGCAGTACTTC | CASSLRGTYEQYF
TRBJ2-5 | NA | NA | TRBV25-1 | TGTGCCAGCAGACAACAAGAGACCCAGTACTTC | CASRQQETQYF
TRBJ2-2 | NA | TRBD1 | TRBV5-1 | TGCGCCAGCAGCTTGGGGGGACAGACGAACACCGGGGAGCTGTTTTTT | CASSLGGQTNTGELFF
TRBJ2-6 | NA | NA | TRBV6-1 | TGTGCCAGCAGTGAGACTCCTCAAGTCCTGACTTTC | CASSETPQVLTF
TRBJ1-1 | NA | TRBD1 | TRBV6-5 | TGTGCCAGCAGTAGACAGGGATGGACTGAAGCTTTCTTT | CASSRQGWTEAFF
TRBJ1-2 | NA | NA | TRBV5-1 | TGCGCCAGCAGCTTGGACGTCGGGCAGGGAGGCGGCTACACCTTC | CASSLDVGQGGGYTF
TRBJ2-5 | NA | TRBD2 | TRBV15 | TGTGCCACCAGCAAGGGCGGGGGGGGTGGAGAGACCCAGTACTTC | CATSKGGGGGETQYF
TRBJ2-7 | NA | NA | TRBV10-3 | TGTGCCATCAGAGCCGATAAATACGAGCAGTACTTC | CAIRADKYEQYF
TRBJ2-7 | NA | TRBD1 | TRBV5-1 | TGCGCCAGCAGCTTGGTGGGACAGTTGGTCTCCTACGAGCAGTACTTC | CASSLVGQLVSYEQYF
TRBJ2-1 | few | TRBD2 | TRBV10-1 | TGCGCCAGCACCGAGGGTTCTAGCGGGGTAAATGAGCAGTTCTTC | CASTEGSSGVNEQFF
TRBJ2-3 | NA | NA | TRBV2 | TGTGCCAGCATCACCGGGGATAAAGATACGCAGTATTTT | CASITGDKDTQYF
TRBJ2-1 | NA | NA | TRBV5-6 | TGTGCCAGCAGCCAGGACAGTTCCTACAATGAGCAGTTCTTC | CASSQDSSYNEQFF
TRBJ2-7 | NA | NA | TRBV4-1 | TGCGCCAGCAGCCAAGATTTCAGGGCAGCCTACGAGCAGTACTTC | CASSQDFRAAYEQYF
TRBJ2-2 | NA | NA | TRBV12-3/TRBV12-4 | TGTGCCAGCAGTCTAAGGAACACCGGGGAGCTGTTTTTT | CASSLRNTGELFF
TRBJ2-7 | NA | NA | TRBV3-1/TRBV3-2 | TGTGCCAGCAGCCAAGATCTCGAGCAGTACTTC | CASSQDLEQYF
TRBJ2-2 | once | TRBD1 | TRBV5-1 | TGCGCCAGCAGCTTGGATGGACAGGGGAACACCGGGGAGCTGTTTTTT | CASSLDGQGNTGELFF
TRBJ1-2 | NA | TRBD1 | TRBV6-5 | TGTGCCAGCAGTTACTCGGGACAGGGGGCCGGATATGGCTACACCTTC | CASSYSGQGAGYGYTF
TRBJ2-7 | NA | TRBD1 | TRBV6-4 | TGTGCCAGCAGTGACTCCCTAGGGGGACAGAGCTCCTACGAGCAGTACTTC | CASSDSLGGQSSYEQYF
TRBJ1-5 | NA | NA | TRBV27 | TGTGCCAGCAGTGAGGGTAAGGGTCAGCCCCAGCATTTT | CASSEGKGQPQHF
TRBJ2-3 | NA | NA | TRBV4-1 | TGCGCCAGCAGCCAAGAAGACGCGGGGGCAGGCAAGGATACGCAGTATTTT | CASSQEDAGAGKDTQYF
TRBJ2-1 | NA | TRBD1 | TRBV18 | TGTGCCAGCACTGGACGATTGGACAGGGCGATCAATGAGCAGTTCTTC | CASTGRLDRAINEQFF
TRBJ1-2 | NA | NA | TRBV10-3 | TGTGCCATCAGGTCGGACCCCAGGGACTATGGCTACACCTTC | CAIRSDPRDYGYTF
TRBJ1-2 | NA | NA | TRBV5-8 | TGTGCCAGCAGCCCAGGGACAAGAGGCTATGGCTACACCTTC | CASSPGTRGYGYTF
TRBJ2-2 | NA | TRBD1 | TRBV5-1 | TGCGCCAGCAGCTTCGGACAGGGAAACACCGGGGAGCTGTTTTTT | CASSFGQGNTGELFF
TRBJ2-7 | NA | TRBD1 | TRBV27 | TGTGCCAGCACTACCGGGACAGGGAACGAGCAGTACTTC | CASTTGTGNEQYF
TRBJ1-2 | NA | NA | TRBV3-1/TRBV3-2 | TGTGCCAGCAGTCCTAATGAGGCGGTGTATGGCTACACCTTC | CASSPNEAVYGYTF
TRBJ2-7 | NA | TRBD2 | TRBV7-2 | TGTGCCAGCAGCTTGGAGCGGGGGTTCTACGAGCAGTACTTC | CASSLERGFYEQYF
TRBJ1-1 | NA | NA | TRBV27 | TGTGCCAGCAGTCACGAATACATGAACACTGAAGCTTTCTTT | CASSHEYMNTEAFF
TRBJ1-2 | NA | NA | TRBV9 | TGTGCCAGCAGCGTAGCCATAGGGGGAGCTAACTATGGCTACACCTTC | CASSVAIGGANYGYTF
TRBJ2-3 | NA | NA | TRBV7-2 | TGTGCCAGCAGTCTCTTCGCGGGAACTAGCACAGATACGCAGTATTTT | CASSLFAGTSTDTQYF
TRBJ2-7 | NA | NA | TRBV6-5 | TGTGCCAGCAGCCGTTTTCGTGAGGGCTCCTACGAGCAGTACTTC | CASSRFREGSYEQYF
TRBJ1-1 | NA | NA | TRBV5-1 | TGCGCCAGCAGCTTGGTGGCAGAGAGGGACACTGAAGCTTTCTTT | CASSLVAERDTEAFF
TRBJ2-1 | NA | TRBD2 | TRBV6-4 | TGTGCCAGCAGCCTTACTAGCGGGGGAGGCAATGAGCAGTTCTTC | CASSLTSGGGNEQFF
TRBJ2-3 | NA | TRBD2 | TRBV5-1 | TGCGCCAGCAGCTTGGGAGCGGGGGGACTTGGTGGGACAGATACGCAGTATTTT | CASSLGAGGLGGTDTQYF
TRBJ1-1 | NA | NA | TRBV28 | TGTGCCAGCAGTCCCCAATCCTCCGGGAGACGTGAAGCTTTCTTT | CASSPQSSGRREAFF
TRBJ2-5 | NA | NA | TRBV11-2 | TGTGCCAGCAGCCCTACTGGGCTACAAGAGACCCAGTACTTC | CASSPTGLQETQYF
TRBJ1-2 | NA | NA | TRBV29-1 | TGCAGCGTTGGGGGGGACGGCTATGGCTACACCTTC | CSVGGDGYGYTF
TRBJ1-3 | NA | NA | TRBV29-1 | TGCAGCGCCCCTATCGGGGGGGACACCATATATTTT | CSAPIGGDTIYF
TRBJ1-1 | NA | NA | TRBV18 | TGTGCCAGCTCACTGGGCAACACTGAAGCTTTCTTT | CASSLGNTEAFF
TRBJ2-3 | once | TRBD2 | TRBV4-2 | TGTGCCAGCAGCCAAGATGCGGGGGGGATATCTAGCACAGATACGCAGTATTTT | CASSQDAGGISSTDTQYF
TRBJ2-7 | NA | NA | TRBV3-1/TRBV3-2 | TGTGCCAGCAGCCAAGATTTAGGACAGTCTCTCTCCTACGAGCAGTACTTC | CASSQDLGQSLSYEQYF
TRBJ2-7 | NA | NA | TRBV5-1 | TGCGCCAGCAGCTTGGTCGGGGACGAGCAGTACTTC | CASSLVGDEQYF
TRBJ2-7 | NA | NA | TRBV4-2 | TGTGCCAGCAGCCAAGACTGGGGCGGTAGTCAACCTTACGAGCAGTACTTC | CASSQDWGGSQPYEQYF
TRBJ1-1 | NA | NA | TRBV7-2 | TGTGCCAGCAGCTTAGCTAGGGCTGGAGGGTACACTGAAGCTTTCTTT | CASSLARAGGYTEAFF
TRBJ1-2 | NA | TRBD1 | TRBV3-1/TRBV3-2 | TGTGCCAGCACCCCCGGACAGGCCGGGGTCTATGGCTACACCTTC | CASTPGQAGVYGYTF
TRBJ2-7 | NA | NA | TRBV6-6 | TGTGCCAGCAGTTACGCAGGGGCAATCTACGAGCAGTACTTC | CASSYAGAIYEQYF
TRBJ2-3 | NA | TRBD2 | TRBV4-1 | TGCGCCAGCACCCGAGCGGGGGACTACACAGATACGCAGTATTTT | CASTRAGDYTDTQYF
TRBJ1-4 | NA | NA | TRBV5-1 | TGCGCCAGCAGCTTCCAGGGTGCATCTAATGAAAAACTGTTTTTT | CASSFQGASNEKLFF
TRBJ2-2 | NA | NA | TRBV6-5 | TGTGCCAGCAGTTACCTAGTCAATACCGGGGAGCTGTTTTTT | CASSYLVNTGELFF
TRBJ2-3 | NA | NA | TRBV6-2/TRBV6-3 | TGTGCCAGCAGTTACTCGGCAGGGCTCGGGGATACGCAGTATTTT | CASSYSAGLGDTQYF
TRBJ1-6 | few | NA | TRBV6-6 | TGTGCCAGCAGTTATTCGACAGCCCATAATTCACCCCTCCACTTT | CASSYSTAHNSPLHF
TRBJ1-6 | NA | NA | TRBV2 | TGTGCCAGCAGTGTTCGTAGTGGGGCTAATTCACCCCTCCACTTT | CASSVRSGANSPLHF